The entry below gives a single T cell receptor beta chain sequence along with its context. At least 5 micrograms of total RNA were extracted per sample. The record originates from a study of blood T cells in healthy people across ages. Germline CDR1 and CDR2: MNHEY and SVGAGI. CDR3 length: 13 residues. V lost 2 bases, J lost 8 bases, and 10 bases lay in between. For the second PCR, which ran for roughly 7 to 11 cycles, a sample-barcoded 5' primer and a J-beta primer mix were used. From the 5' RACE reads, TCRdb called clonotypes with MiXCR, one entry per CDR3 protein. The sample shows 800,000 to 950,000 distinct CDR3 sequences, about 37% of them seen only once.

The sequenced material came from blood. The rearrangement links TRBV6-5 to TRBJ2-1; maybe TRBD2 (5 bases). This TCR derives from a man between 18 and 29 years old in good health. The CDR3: CASSYDGNHEQFF. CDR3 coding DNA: TGTGCCAGCAGTTACGACGGGAACCATGAGCAGTTCTTC.